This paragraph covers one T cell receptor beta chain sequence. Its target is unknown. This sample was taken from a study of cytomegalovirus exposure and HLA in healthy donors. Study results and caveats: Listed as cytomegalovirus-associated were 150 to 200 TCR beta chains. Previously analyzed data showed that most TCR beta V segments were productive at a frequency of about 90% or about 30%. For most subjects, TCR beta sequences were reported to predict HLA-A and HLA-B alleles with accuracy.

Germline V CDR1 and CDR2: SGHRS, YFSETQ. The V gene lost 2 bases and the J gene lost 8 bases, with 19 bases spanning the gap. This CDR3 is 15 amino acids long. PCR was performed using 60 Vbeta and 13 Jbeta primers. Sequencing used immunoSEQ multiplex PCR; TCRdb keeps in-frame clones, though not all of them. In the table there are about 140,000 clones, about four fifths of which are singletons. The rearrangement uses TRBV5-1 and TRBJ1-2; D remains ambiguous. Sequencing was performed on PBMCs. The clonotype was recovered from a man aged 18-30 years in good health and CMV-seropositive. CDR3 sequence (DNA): TGCGCCAGCAGCTTTGAGGGCAACCTAGGGAGGGGCTACACCTTC. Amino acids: CASSFEGNLGRGYTF.